There are many counts of the clone carrying this T cell receptor (beta chain). The source of the sample is a study of T cell repertoires in cytomegalovirus infection. The germline V gene encodes CDR1 MGHRA and CDR2 YSYEKL. Trimming shortened V by 3 bases and J by 0 bases, and 9 bases separated the two germline ends. The length of the CDR3 is 15 residues. TCRdb reprocessed the reads with MiXCR, giving one entry per CDR3 protein. The data contain about 360,000 distinct CDR3 sequences, about a sixth of them seen just once; the ten biggest clones take up approximately 8%. The specimen was PBMCs. This clonotype was sampled from a human donor in good health (CMV status not recorded). Some clones in this sample may be carry-over from other donors' samples. This chain uses TRBV4-1 with TRBJ1-3; D not certain. The CDR3 protein is CASSQAGISGNTIYF. The CDR3 DNA is TGCGCCAGCAGCCAGGCAGGAATCTCTGGAAACACCATATATTTT.